One and the same sample provided the 20 T cell receptor beta chains below, sequenced in a study of CD8 T cells in Susac syndrome. RNA totalling roughly 0.5 to 1 ug underwent reverse transcription with random hexamers. MiXCR, run by TCRdb on the immunoSEQ multiplex PCR reads, gives a single entry per CDR3 protein. The data show 110,000 to 150,000 distinct CDR3 sequences, with 85% to 95% seen just once and around 0.29% held by the top ten. The specimen was CD8+ T cells from PBMCs. These receptors all come from a human donor in good health.

The V gene is TRBV9, the J gene TRBJ2-1; 10 bases match TRBD2. The trim removed 3 bases at V and 0 bases at J, leaving 9 bases unmatched. The CDR3 has 18 amino acids. The V gene's germline CDR1 is SGDLS and CDR2 YYNGEE. The CDR3 nucleotides are TGTGCCAGCAGCGCACGGGCGGGACTAGCGTCCTCCTACAATGAGCAGTTCTTC. It specifies CASSARAGLASSYNEQFF.

The chain uses TRBV20-1 and TRBJ2-6, with 12 bases aligning to TRBD2. This CDR3 comprises 18 residues. CDR1 is DFQATT and CDR2 is SNEGSKA in the germline V gene (reference sequence). With 7 bases clipped from V and 4 bases from J, the junction kept 14 bases outside the gene matches. CDR3 in amino acids: CSGLAGDIGLGGANVLTF. The CDR3 DNA is TGCAGTGGACTAGCGGGAGATATTGGGCTCGGGGGGGCCAACGTCCTGACTTTC.

The chain recombines TRBV20-1 with TRBJ2-5, with TRBD1 identical over 11 bases. The CDR3 is 12 residues long. Germline V gives CDR1 DFQATT, CDR2 SNEGSKA (reference sequence). J lost 9 bases, V lost 5 bases, and 5 bases had no gene match. The CDR3 DNA is TGCAGTGCTCGGACAGGGGGCCCCGCCCAGTACTTC. Its protein product is CSARTGGPAQYF.

The genes are TRBV24-1 and TRBJ2-5; D unclear. Trimming took off 5 bases at V and 1 base at J, with 7 bases between the two ends. The CDR3 is 13 amino acids. Germline CDR1 reads KGHDR; CDR2 reads SFDVKD. The DNA for the CDR3 is TGTGCCACCAGTGTTCGGAGCCAAGAGACCCAGTACTTC. As protein: CATSVRSQETQYF.

The chain employs TRBV6-2 or TRBV6-3 and TRBJ1-5, with 7 bases lining up with TRBD1. This CDR3 has 15 residues. V gave up 7 bases and J gave up 7 bases; unmatched junction bases: 13. CDR1 MNHEY and CDR2 SVGEGT come from the germline V gene. CDR3 in amino acids: CASTPTGSFRQPQHF. The CDR3 DNA reads as TGTGCCAGCACCCCGACAGGGTCATTCCGGCAGCCCCAGCATTTT.

The chain carries TRBV7-8 and TRBJ2-1; 7 positions match TRBD2. The CDR3 is 13 amino acids. Germline V lookup: CDR1 SGHVS, CDR2 FQNEAQ. The J segment lost 7 bases and the V segment lost 3 bases, leaving 3 bases of the junction unmatched. The CDR3 DNA sequence: TGTGCCAGCAGCTTGACTAGCTGGAATGAGCAGTTCTTC. Its translation: CASSLTSWNEQFF. Drawing the rest from reference TRBV7-8 and TRBJ2-1, the complete variable domain is GAGVSQSPRYKVAKRGQDVALRCDPISGHVSLFWYQQALGQGPEFLTYFQNEAQLDKSGLPSDRFFAERPEGSVSTLKIQRTQQEDSAVYLCASSLTSWNEQFFGPGTRLTVL.

The genes are TRBV29-1 and TRBJ2-1; 10 bases are shared with TRBD2. The junction had 8 bases not matched to a gene; V was cut back by 7 bases and J by 8 bases. Germline assignment: CDR1 SQVTM and CDR2 ANQGSEA. The CDR3 runs to 13 residues. CDR3 amino acids: CSAYSGRPDEQFF. The CDR3 DNA reads TGCAGCGCCTATAGCGGGAGGCCGGATGAGCAGTTCTTC.

The table lists this clonotype with a count of one. The CDR3 bases are TGTGCCAGCTCGCTAGCGGACAGGGCTAGGGACGAGCAGTACTTC. Its protein product is CASSLADRARDEQYF. The J gene is TRBJ2-7, the V gene TRBV27; D perhaps matches TRBD1 (8 bases). This CDR3 spans 15 amino acids. In germline, CDR1 is MNHEY, CDR2 SMNVEV (reference sequence). Deletions cut 8 bases from V and 5 bases from J, with 22 bases between.

Points on this clonotype: The junction departs from the called germline gene at one end, perhaps through a read error. V gene TRBV7-7 combines with J gene TRBJ2-3; possibly TRBD2 for D (5 bases). Germline V gives CDR1 SSHAT, CDR2 FNYEAQ (reference sequence). The CDR3 totals 17 residues. CDR3 nucleotide sequence: TGTGCTAGCAGCTTAGGAGGCTATGGGCTAAGCACAGATACGCAGTATTTT. Its protein is CASSLGGYGLSTDTQYF.

The chain employs TRBV29-1 and TRBJ1-2; no clear D. The CDR3 runs 12 residues. The germline V gene has CDR1 SQVTM and CDR2 ANQGSEA. The V and J ends lost 2 bases and 8 bases respectively, with 12 bases between them. CDR3 in amino acids: CSVESAAVGYTF. The DNA of the CDR3 is TGCAGCGTTGAATCGGCGGCCGTAGGCTACACCTTC.

The CDR3 bases are TGCAGCGTTTCCTCTAGCGGGCCCTACGAGCAGTACTTC. It yields the protein CSVSSSGPYEQYF. The rearrangement joins TRBV29-1 to TRBJ2-7; 8 bases are a match to TRBD2. The germline CDR1 and CDR2 sequences are SQVTM and ANQGSEA. The CDR3 has 13 amino acids. The trim removed 5 bases at V and 2 bases at J, leaving 5 bases unmatched.

This chain uses TRBV15 with TRBJ2-1, with 7 bases identical to TRBD2. Germline V gene lookup returns CDR1 LNHNV and CDR2 YYDKDF (reference sequence). The length of the CDR3 is 15 residues. Unmatched junction bases numbered 6, after V lost 3 bases and J lost 4 bases. The CDR3 is CATSSWEGLYNEQFF. CDR3 sequence (DNA): TGTGCCACCAGCAGCTGGGAGGGTTTATACAATGAGCAGTTCTTC.

This chain connects TRBV27 to TRBJ2-3, with 8 bases matching TRBD1. V shed 2 bases and J 8 bases; nucleotides not matched to a gene: 6. The germline CDR1 and CDR2 sequences are MNHEY and SMNVEV (reference sequence). The CDR3 contains 14 residues. The CDR3 bases are TGTGCCAGCAGTTTAGGGCAGGGGGCTGGTACGCAGTATTTT. Translated: CASSLGQGAGTQYF.

V and J are TRBV29-1 and TRBJ2-7; a weak D match, TRBD1 (6 bases). Germline V gene lookup returns CDR1 SQVTM and CDR2 ANQGSEA. CDR3 length: 14 amino acids. V shed 1 base and J shed 0 bases, with 10 bases lying between them. The CDR3 DNA follows: TGCAGCGTTGAAGGGGGGCTCTACTCCTACGAGCAGTACTTC. Protein product: CSVEGGLYSYEQYF.

Here the CDR3 reads CATSPIDSHNEQFF. The CDR3 DNA sequence: TGTGCCACCAGCCCCATTGACAGTCACAATGAGCAGTTCTTC. This chain links TRBV15 with TRBJ2-1, with a possible D match to TRBD1 (5 bases). The ends were cut back, 5 bases at V and 5 bases at J, with 13 bases in the middle. The CDR3 has 14 residues. Germline assignment: CDR1 LNHNV and CDR2 YYDKDF (reference sequence).

The rearrangement joins TRBV5-1 to TRBJ1-4; 8 positions agree with TRBD1. CDR1 and CDR2 from the germline V gene are SGHRS and YFSETQ. The CDR3 extends over 15 amino acids. Trimming cost V 4 bases and J 3 bases; bases outside gene matches: 5. The CDR3 protein is CASSTGQAPNEKLFF. In DNA form, the CDR3 reads TGCGCCAGCAGCACGGGACAGGCCCCTAATGAAAAACTGTTTTTT.

The rearrangement links TRBV4-3 to TRBJ2-1, with D tentatively TRBD1 (5 bases). The CDR3 has 13 amino acids. The germline V and J ends were trimmed by 2 bases and 6 bases, with 8 bases remaining between them. Germline V gene data show CDR1 as LGHNA and CDR2 as YSLEER. The CDR3 bases are TGCGCCAGCAGCCAATATGGGGCCAATGAGCAGTTCTTC. The encoded protein is CASSQYGANEQFF.

The genes are TRBV28 and TRBJ2-7, with D possibly matching TRBD2 (6 bases). This CDR3 spans 14 amino acids. Germline assignment: CDR1 MDHEN and CDR2 SYDVKM. Trimming took 5 bases from V and 1 from J, leaving 12 bases between them. CDR3 protein: CASSTGLASYEQYF. In nucleotides, the CDR3 is TGTGCCAGCAGTACGGGACTGGCGTCCTACGAGCAGTACTTC. The entire variable domain, with the rest obtained from reference TRBV28 and TRBJ2-7, is as follows: DVKVTQSSRYLVKRTGEKVFLECVQDMDHENMFWYRQDPGLGLRLIYFSYDVKMKEKGDIPEGYSVSREKKERFSLILESASTNQTSMYLCASSTGLASYEQYFGPGTRLTVT.

V usage is TRBV15 and J usage is TRBJ2-1; unclear D gene. The CDR3 loop spans 13 amino acids. Per germline, CDR1 LNHNV and CDR2 YYDKDF (reference sequence). V dropped 1 base and J dropped 10 bases, with 11 bases sitting between them. The CDR3 nucleotides read TGTGCCACCAGCAGAGGAGGAGCGTGGGAGCAGTTCTTC. This codes for CATSRGGAWEQFF.

The chain joins TRBV27 to TRBJ2-7, with 10 positions matching TRBD1. CDR1 is MNHEY and CDR2 is SMNVEV in the germline V gene (reference sequence). CDR3 length equals 15 residues. J gave up 1 base and V 8 bases, and 8 bases lay outside the gene matches. CDR3 DNA: TGTGCCAGCGGGACAGGGGTTGAAGGGTCCTACGAGCAGTACTTC. Its protein is CASGTGVEGSYEQYF.